The clone carrying this T cell receptor (beta chain) was found a few times. The CDR3 has 14 residues. Germline CDR1 reads SGHAT; CDR2 reads FQNNGV. V was pared by 5 bases and J by 6 bases, with 5 bases of the junction left unmatched. This sample is drawn from a study of blood T cell repertoires in COVID-19. Study context: The United States, Italy and Spain were the sources of the acute and convalescent COVID-19 samples. The analysed material was cDNA or gDNA that came from T cells, B-cell-depleted T cells, or PBMCs.

Per the original methods: Estimated nucleated cell counts came from reference gene primer amplification. Clones were read by immunoSEQ multiplex PCR, and TCRdb kept only the in-frame ones, dropping some. The V and J calls and clone size come from that table; D and trimming were worked out from the DNA. The data show around 340,000 clones, around 88% seen once. This rearrangement joins TRBV11-2 to TRBJ2-1, with TRBD1 identical over 9 bases. The TCR originated in a man aged 25 to 45 with active or convalescent COVID-19. The sequencing input was peripheral blood. The CDR3 sequence: CASSRGTGRNEQFF. The DNA of the CDR3 is TGTGCCAGCAGCCGCGGGACAGGGCGCAATGAGCAGTTCTTC.